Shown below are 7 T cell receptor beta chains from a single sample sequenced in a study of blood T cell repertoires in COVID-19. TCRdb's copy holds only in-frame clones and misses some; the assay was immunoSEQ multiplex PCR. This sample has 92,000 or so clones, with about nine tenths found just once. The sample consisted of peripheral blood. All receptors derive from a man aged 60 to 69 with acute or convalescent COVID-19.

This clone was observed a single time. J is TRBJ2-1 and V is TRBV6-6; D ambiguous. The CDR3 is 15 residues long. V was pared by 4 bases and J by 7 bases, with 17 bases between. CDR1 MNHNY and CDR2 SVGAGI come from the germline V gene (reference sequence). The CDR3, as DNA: TGTGCCAGCAGTTCCGCCCGCCTAGATGGGAATGAGCAGTTCTTC. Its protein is CASSSARLDGNEQFF.

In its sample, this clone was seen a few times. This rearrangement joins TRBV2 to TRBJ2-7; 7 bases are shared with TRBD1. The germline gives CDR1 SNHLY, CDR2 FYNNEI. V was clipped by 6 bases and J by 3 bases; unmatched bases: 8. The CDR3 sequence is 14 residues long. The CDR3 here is CASSWWTGNYEQYF. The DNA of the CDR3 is TGTGCCAGCAGCTGGTGGACAGGCAACTACGAGCAGTACTTC.

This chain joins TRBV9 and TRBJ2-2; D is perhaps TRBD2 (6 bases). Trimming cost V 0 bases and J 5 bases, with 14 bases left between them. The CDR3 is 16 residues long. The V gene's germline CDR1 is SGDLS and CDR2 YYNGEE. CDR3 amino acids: CASSVGVGGLTGELFF. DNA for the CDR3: TGTGCCAGCAGCGTAGGGGTGGGAGGTTTAACCGGGGAGCTGTTTTTT.

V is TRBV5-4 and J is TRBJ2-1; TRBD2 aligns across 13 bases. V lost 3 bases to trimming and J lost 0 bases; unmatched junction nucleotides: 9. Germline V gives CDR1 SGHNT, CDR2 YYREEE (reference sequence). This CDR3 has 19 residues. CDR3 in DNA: TGTGCCAGCAGCTCACGGACTAGCGGGGGATGGGGCTCCTACAATGAGCAGTTCTTC. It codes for CASSSRTSGGWGSYNEQFF.

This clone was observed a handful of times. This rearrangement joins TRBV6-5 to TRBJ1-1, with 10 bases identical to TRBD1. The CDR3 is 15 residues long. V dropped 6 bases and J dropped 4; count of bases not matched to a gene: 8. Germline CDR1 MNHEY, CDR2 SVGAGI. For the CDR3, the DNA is TGTGCCAGCAGCCTTAGGACAGGGGGAGTCACTGAAGCTTTCTTT. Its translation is CASSLRTGGVTEAFF.

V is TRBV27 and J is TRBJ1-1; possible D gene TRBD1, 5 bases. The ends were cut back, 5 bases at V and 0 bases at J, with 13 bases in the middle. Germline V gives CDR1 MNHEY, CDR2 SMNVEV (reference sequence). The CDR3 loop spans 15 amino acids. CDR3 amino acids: CASSPGFPMNTEAFF. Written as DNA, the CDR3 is TGTGCCAGCAGTCCAGGGTTTCCTATGAACACTGAAGCTTTCTTT.

DNA of the CDR3: TGTGCCAGCAGCGGACTAGCGGGGGGCACAGATACGCAGTATTTT. It codes for CASSGLAGGTDTQYF. The rearrangement joins TRBV14 to TRBJ2-3, with 13 bases lining up with TRBD2. CDR3 length: 15 residues. J lost 1 base, V lost 5 bases, and 0 bases had no gene match. Per the germline V gene, CDR1 is SGHDN and CDR2 is FVKESK. The entire variable domain, with the rest obtained from reference TRBV14 and TRBJ2-3, is as follows: EAGVTQFPSHSVIEKGQTVTLRCDPISGHDNLYWYRRVMGKEIKFLLHFVKESKQDESGMPNNRFLAERTGGTYSTLKVQPAELEDSGVYFCASSGLAGGTDTQYFGPGTRLTVL.